This entry concerns a single T cell receptor (beta chain). What it binds is not known. CDR3 length: 16 amino acids. Germline V gives CDR1 SGHNT, CDR2 YYREEE (reference sequence). The ends were cut back, 0 bases at V and 3 bases at J, with 15 bases in the middle. This entry is derived from a study of cytomegalovirus exposure and HLA in healthy donors. Researchers ran the PCR with 60 Vbeta and 13 Jbeta primers. Sequenced by immunoSEQ multiplex PCR; TCRdb stores in-frame clones only, minus some. The sample has 170,000 or so clones; 75% to 80% are singletons. General study results and limits: Common viral pathogens (according to a later analysis) appeared linked to several of the most significant clusters.

This receptor was identified in a woman between 40 and 50 years old in good health and CMV-seronegative. The specimen was PBMCs. V and J are TRBV5-4 and TRBJ1-2; no firm D call. The CDR3 is CASSLVGVRIDYGYTF. CDR3 in DNA: TGTGCCAGCAGCTTGGTGGGCGTCAGAATCGACTATGGCTACACCTTC. The full variable domain, with the rest looked up from reference TRBV5-4 and TRBJ1-2, is ETGVTQSPTHLIKTRGQQVTLRCSSQSGHNTVSWYQQALGQGPQFIFQYYREEENGRGNFPPRFSGLQFPNYSSELNVNALELDDSALYLCASSLVGVRIDYGYTFGSGTRLTVV.